One TCR beta chain is described in this entry. No antigen is known for it. The sample is drawn from a study of blood T cells in healthy people across ages. A sample-barcoded 5' primer and a J-beta primer mix were used in a second PCR of roughly 7 to 11 cycles. The authors tagged each cDNA molecule using a template-switch adaptor with 12 random nucleotides. TCRdb reprocessed the 5' RACE reads with MiXCR, giving one entry per CDR3 protein. The table records some 1.5 million distinct CDR3 sequences, roughly 27% of them present only once. Study-level points and caveats: Unsorted PBMCs prevented conclusive naive versus antigen-experienced comparison. Comparison with aged donors showed that long-lived donors had more naive CD4+ cells and higher diversity.

Staff drew around 10 milliliters of peripheral blood from each donor. Per the germline V gene, CDR1 is SGDLS and CDR2 is YYNGEE. The CDR3 extends over 16 amino acids. V trimming: 3 bases; J trimming: 1 base; junction bases outside the gene matches: 5. The sequenced sample was blood. V gene TRBV9 combines with J gene TRBJ2-1, with TRBD2 matching over 9 bases. The TCR originated in a woman between 25 and 40 years old in good health. Written as DNA, the CDR3 is TGTGCCAGCAGCGGGGTAGCGGGAGATTCCTACAATGAGCAGTTCTTC. Translated, it gives CASSGVAGDSYNEQFF.